What follows are 30 T cell receptor beta chains derived from one specimen sequenced in a study of blood T cell repertoires in COVID-19. Data came from immunoSEQ multiplex PCR; TCRdb stores just in-frame clones and leaves some out. The data hold roughly 52,000 clones, with about nine tenths observed a single time. The specimen was peripheral blood. These receptors originate from a man in his forties with COVID-19, enrolled during active disease.

The chain joins TRBV24-1 to TRBJ2-1, with 13 bases fitting TRBD2. Germline loops: CDR1 KGHDR, CDR2 SFDVKD. This CDR3 has 17 residues. V was clipped by 1 base and J by 6 bases; unmatched bases: 5. The DNA for the CDR3 is TGTGCCACCAGTGATTTAGGGACTAGCGGGAATCTCAATGAGCAGTTCTTC. It codes for CATSDLGTSGNLNEQFF.

This clone was found once. The chain combines TRBV27 with TRBJ2-6; 11 nucleotides line up with TRBD1. Germline assignment: CDR1 MNHEY and CDR2 SMNVEV (reference sequence). V lost 6 bases and J lost 0; bases outside the gene matches: 7. The CDR3 runs to 18 residues. The CDR3 region is CASRAGTGGFSGANVLTF. The CDR3, as DNA: TGTGCCAGCAGGGCTGGGACAGGGGGGTTCTCTGGGGCCAACGTCCTGACTTTC.

This clone has just a few counts. The chain recombines TRBV7-9 with TRBJ2-7; no firm D call. The CDR3 has 12 residues. Looked up from germline, CDR1 is SEHNR and CDR2 is FQNEAQ (reference sequence). V shed 0 bases and J shed 6 bases, with 6 bases lying between them. The CDR3 region is CASSLAVAEQYF. The DNA of the CDR3 is TGTGCCAGCAGCTTAGCGGTGGCCGAGCAGTACTTC.

V is TRBV19 and J is TRBJ1-4; 11 positions match TRBD1. Germline trimming cut 4 bases from V and 7 bases from J; bases unmatched to any gene: 5. Germline V CDR1 and CDR2: LNHDA, SQIVND (reference sequence). This CDR3 region has 15 residues. This CDR3 reads CASSTQGQGGEKLFF. The CDR3 DNA reads TGTGCCAGTAGTACTCAGGGACAGGGGGGTGAAAAACTGTTTTTT. Full variable domain (missing parts from reference TRBV19 and TRBJ1-4): DGGITQSPKYLFRKEGQNVTLSCEQNLNHDAMYWYRQDPGQGLRLIYYSQIVNDFQKGDIAEGYSVSREKKESFPLTVTSAQKNPTAFYLCASSTQGQGGEKLFFGSGTQLSVL.

This chain connects TRBV10-1 to TRBJ2-1; D may be TRBD1 (5 bases). The CDR3 is made up of 17 amino acids. V gave up 1 base and J gave up 9 bases, with 22 bases separating them. Germline CDR1 WNHNN, CDR2 SYGVQD (reference sequence). The CDR3 sequence: CASSEFRSPWGDAEQFF. The CDR3 DNA sequence: TGCGCCAGCAGTGAGTTTCGATCCCCATGGGGCGACGCTGAGCAGTTCTTC.

The chain links TRBV27 to TRBJ2-1; unclear D gene. The CDR3 has 13 amino acids. V was trimmed by 1 base and J by 3 bases, leaving 4 bases between them. Per germline, CDR1 MNHEY and CDR2 SMNVEV (reference sequence). As DNA, the CDR3 is TGTGCCAGCAGTTTATACAGCTACAATGAGCAGTTCTTC. This encodes CASSLYSYNEQFF.

The J gene is TRBJ2-1, the V gene TRBV20-1, with TRBD2 identical over 13 bases. Trimming at V came to 3 bases and at J to 16 bases, leaving 9 bases not matched to a gene. Per germline, CDR1 DFQATT and CDR2 SNEGSKA (reference sequence). The CDR3 loop spans 13 amino acids. The CDR3 DNA follows: TGCAGTGCTAGTCCAACTAGCGGGAGGGCCGTTTTCTTC. Protein sequence: CSASPTSGRAVFF.

This chain connects TRBV7-8 to TRBJ1-2, with TRBD1 matching over 9 bases. The V and J ends lost 0 bases and 2 bases, in that order; junction bases with no gene match: 7. The CDR3 is 17 amino acids. Germline V CDR1 and CDR2: SGHVS, FQNEAQ. CDR3 in amino acids: CASSLAQGQGINYGYTF. The CDR3 region has the DNA TGTGCCAGCAGCTTAGCCCAGGGACAGGGAATAAACTATGGCTACACCTTC.

The chain recombines TRBV7-9 with TRBJ2-1; D is possibly TRBD1 (6 bases). The length of the CDR3 is 16 residues. Trimming took 4 bases from V and 0 from J, leaving 13 bases between them. Germline V gene lookup returns CDR1 SEHNR and CDR2 FQNEAQ (reference sequence). CDR3 amino acids: CASSSPQGSSYNEQFF. The CDR3 region has the DNA TGTGCCAGCAGCTCGCCACAGGGAAGCTCCTACAATGAGCAGTTCTTC. The full variable domain, rest sourced from reference TRBV7-9 and TRBJ2-1, is DTGVSQNPRHKITKRGQNVTFRCDPISEHNRLYWYRQTLGQGPEFLTYFQNEAQLEKSRLLSDRFSAERPKGSFSTLEIQRTEQGDSAMYLCASSSPQGSSYNEQFFGPGTRLTVL.

J is TRBJ1-6 and V is TRBV9, with D possibly TRBD1 on 5 matching bases. V was trimmed by 0 bases and J by 10 bases, leaving 11 bases between them. Germline loops: CDR1 SGDLS, CDR2 YYNGEE. The CDR3 sequence is 14 residues long. The CDR3 reads CASSVGGEGSPLHF. The CDR3 nucleotides read TGTGCCAGCAGCGTAGGGGGGGAGGGATCACCCCTCCACTTT. Together with reference TRBV9 and TRBJ1-6, the CDR3 gives the full variable domain: DSGVTQTPKHLITATGQRVTLRCSPRSGDLSVYWYQQSLDQGLQFLIQYYNGEERAKGNILERFSAQQFPDLHSELNLSSLELGDSALYFCASSVGGEGSPLHFGNGTRLTVT.

This clone showed up just once. CDR3 in DNA: TGCGCCAGCTCTACCACAGGGAGCTCCTACAATGAGCAGTTCTTC. Translation: CASSTTGSSYNEQFF. The rearrangement uses TRBV10-1 and TRBJ2-1, with a possible D match to TRBD1 (6 bases). The germline CDR1 and CDR2 sequences are WNHNN and SYGVQD (reference sequence). V lost 8 bases to trimming and J lost 0 bases, with 14 bases between them. The CDR3 is 15 residues long.

A single count supports this clone. The V and J genes are TRBV10-3 and TRBJ2-5; 9 bases agree with TRBD1. This CDR3 is built from 16 residues. The germline V gene has CDR1 ENHRY and CDR2 SYGVKD. The V segment lost 11 bases and the J segment 0 bases; nucleotides outside the gene matches: 13. The CDR3 nucleotides read TGTGCCGTTCGGGGTTCCGGGACAGGGAACCAAGAGACCCAGTACTTC. Protein product: CAVRGSGTGNQETQYF.

This rearrangement joins TRBV3-1 (or the pseudogene TRBV3-2) to TRBJ2-5; D is ambiguous. This CDR3 has 16 amino acids. V was trimmed by 2 bases and J by 1 base, leaving 14 bases between them. CDR1 and CDR2 from the germline V gene are LGHDT and YNNKEL (reference sequence). The CDR3 DNA reads as TGTGCCAGCAGCCAAATTGAGTTGTACAGCCAAGAGACCCAGTACTTC. It translates to CASSQIELYSQETQYF.

The rearrangement links TRBV3-1 (or the pseudogene TRBV3-2) to TRBJ2-2; a possible D gene is TRBD2 (5 bases). V gave up 1 base and J gave up 6 bases, with 6 bases separating them. Looked up from germline, CDR1 is LGHDT and CDR2 is YNNKEL (reference sequence). The CDR3 loop spans 13 amino acids. The chain's CDR3 is CASSQVGAGELFF. For the CDR3, the DNA is TGTGCCAGCAGCCAAGTCGGGGCCGGGGAGCTGTTTTTT.

The chain has TRBV12-3 or TRBV12-4 and TRBJ1-1; 7 nucleotides agree with TRBD1. The V and J ends lost 5 bases and 10 bases, in that order; junction bases with no gene match: 7. The CDR3 contains 12 residues. CDR3 loop: CASSPDRLRAFF. The CDR3 DNA is TGTGCCAGCAGTCCGGACAGGTTGCGAGCTTTCTTT.

The chain combines TRBV28 with TRBJ2-3; the D is unclear. V was cut by 4 bases and J by 7 bases, with 18 bases left in between. CDR3 length equals 15 residues. Looked up from germline, CDR1 is MDHEN and CDR2 is SYDVKM. Here the CDR3 DNA reads TGTGCCAGCAGTTCCACTGTCGTCCGACTCAATACGCAGTATTTT. Protein sequence: CASSSTVVRLNTQYF.

V and J are TRBV10-3 and TRBJ2-3, with 9 bases matching TRBD1. Trimming at V came to 4 bases and at J to 2 bases, leaving 4 bases not matched to a gene. The CDR3 length is 15 residues. Germline CDR1 ENHRY, CDR2 SYGVKD. CDR3 protein: CAISGLQGATDTQYF. CDR3 DNA: TGTGCCATCAGTGGGTTACAGGGGGCCACAGATACGCAGTATTTT.

This clone was found a few times. The chain carries TRBV2 and TRBJ2-7, with TRBD1 matching 7 bases. This CDR3 is 14 amino acids long. V shed 7 bases, J shed 4 bases, and the junction held 10 bases outside the gene matches. Germline CDR1 is SNHLY and CDR2 is FYNNEI. CDR3 DNA: TGTGCCAGCAACCCGACAGGGCATCCTTACGAGCAGTACTTC. Its translation: CASNPTGHPYEQYF.

V usage is TRBV29-1 and J usage is TRBJ2-1; D possibly matches TRBD1 or TRBD2 (6 bases each). The ends were cut back, 7 bases at V and 6 bases at J, with 13 bases in the middle. The germline V gene encodes CDR1 SQVTM and CDR2 ANQGSEA. This CDR3 spans 12 amino acids. The CDR3 DNA follows: TGCAGCGGGGGGCGGGGCGGCAATGAGCAGTTCTTC. Protein: CSGGRGGNEQFF.

This clone was seen a handful of times. The chain carries TRBV27 and TRBJ2-1; 9 positions match TRBD2. This CDR3 region has 17 residues. V shed 5 bases, J shed 5 bases, and the junction held 13 bases outside the gene matches. Per germline, CDR1 MNHEY and CDR2 SMNVEV (reference sequence). CDR3 sequence reads: CASSPPRGGGGHNEQFF. CDR3 in DNA: TGTGCCAGCAGTCCACCCCGGGGCGGGGGGGGCCACAATGAGCAGTTCTTC.

The chain links TRBV28 to TRBJ1-2; a possible D gene is TRBD1 (5 bases). Germline V lookup: CDR1 MDHEN, CDR2 SYDVKM. Trimming stripped 3 bases from V and 3 bases from J, with 14 bases between. This CDR3 contains 15 residues. CDR3 sequence (DNA): TGTGCCAGCAGTTTTGGCGGGGGGATTGACTATGGCTACACCTTC. As protein: CASSFGGGIDYGYTF.

The chain uses TRBV4-1 and TRBJ2-5, with 9 nucleotides matching TRBD2. The CDR3 is 17 residues long. CDR1 and CDR2 from the germline V gene are MGHRA and YSYEKL. V trimming: 0 bases; J trimming: 2 bases; junction bases outside the gene matches: 7. The CDR3 sequence: CASSQDQWAGGQETQYF. The CDR3 DNA reads TGCGCCAGCAGCCAAGATCAGTGGGCGGGAGGGCAAGAGACCCAGTACTTC.

The J gene is TRBJ1-5, the V gene TRBV11-3; D not resolved. This CDR3 is 14 amino acids long. Trimming shortened V by 7 bases and J by 2 bases, and 12 bases separated the two germline ends. Per germline, CDR1 SGHNT and CDR2 YENEEA. The CDR3 DNA reads as TGTGCCAGCATAAGGGAGACGGGCAATCAGCCCCAGCATTTT. Translation gives CASIRETGNQPQHF.

The genes are TRBV10-1 and TRBJ2-7; 9 bases agree with TRBD2. The V segment lost 2 bases and the J segment 5 bases; nucleotides outside the gene matches: 1. Per germline, CDR1 WNHNN and CDR2 SYGVQD (reference sequence). The CDR3 is 13 residues long. The CDR3 region is CASSERTSDEQYF. The CDR3 bases are TGCGCCAGCAGTGAGCGGACTAGCGACGAGCAGTACTTC.

The CDR3 bases are TGTGCCAGCAGCGTCAACAGGGGATGGGGCGGGGAGCTGTTTTTT. Protein sequence: CASSVNRGWGGELFF. The genes are TRBV5-4 and TRBJ2-2; 7 positions match TRBD1. The length of the CDR3 is 15 residues. The germline V gene has CDR1 SGHNT and CDR2 YYREEE (reference sequence). V lost 4 bases to trimming and J lost 7 bases; unmatched junction nucleotides: 10. Using reference TRBV5-4 and TRBJ2-2 for the parts outside the CDR3, the full variable domain is ETGVTQSPTHLIKTRGQQVTLRCSSQSGHNTVSWYQQALGQGPQFIFQYYREEENGRGNFPPRFSGLQFPNYSSELNVNALELDDSALYLCASSVNRGWGGELFFGEGSRLTVL.

This chain links TRBV19 with TRBJ1-2; TRBD1 matches 7 bases. The V segment lost 5 bases and the J segment 6 bases; nucleotides outside the gene matches: 15. This CDR3 spans 16 amino acids. The V gene's germline CDR1 is LNHDA and CDR2 SQIVND (reference sequence). CDR3 amino acids: CASSSSGGLRPHGYTF. The CDR3 region has the DNA TGTGCCAGTAGTTCCTCAGGGGGTTTACGTCCGCATGGCTACACCTTC.

The J gene is TRBJ2-1, the V gene TRBV27; 13 nucleotides line up with TRBD2. Germline V lookup: CDR1 MNHEY, CDR2 SMNVEV (reference sequence). The CDR3 runs to 19 residues. V gave up 5 bases and J gave up 2 bases; unmatched junction bases: 12. CDR3 protein: CASSPTRLAGGRPYNEQFF. The CDR3, as DNA: TGTGCCAGCAGTCCTACCCGACTAGCGGGAGGCCGCCCCTACAATGAGCAGTTCTTC.

J is TRBJ1-1 and V is TRBV11-2, with D tentatively TRBD1 (5 bases). The CDR3 sequence is 17 residues long. The V end was cut by 2 bases, the J end by 1 base, with 17 bases between. Per the germline V gene, CDR1 is SGHAT and CDR2 is FQNNGV. CDR3 region: CASSLPPRQTKNTEAFF. The CDR3 nucleotides read TGTGCCAGCAGCTTACCCCCCCGACAGACGAAGAACACTGAAGCTTTCTTT.

This clone was picked up one time. This rearrangement joins TRBV5-1 to TRBJ1-6; weak D call: TRBD1 (5 bases). The CDR3 sequence is 14 residues long. Germline CDR1 SGHRS, CDR2 YFSETQ. V was pared by 2 bases and J by 9 bases, with 12 bases between. CDR3 DNA sequence: TGCGCCAGCAGCTTATCCTTCGGGGGTTCACCCCTCCACTTT. This encodes CASSLSFGGSPLHF. The variable domain in full, with the rest retrieved from reference TRBV5-1 and TRBJ1-6, is KAGVTQTPRYLIKTRGQQVTLSCSPISGHRSVSWYQQTPGQGLQFLFEYFSETQRNKGNFPGRFSGRQFSNSRSEMNVSTLELGDSALYLCASSLSFGGSPLHFGNGTRLTVT.

This chain uses TRBV27 with TRBJ2-7, with 9 bases aligning to TRBD1. The V gene's germline CDR1 is MNHEY and CDR2 SMNVEV (reference sequence). This CDR3 has 14 residues. J lost 2 bases, V lost 3 bases, and 2 bases had no gene match. CDR3 sequence: CASSFGQGTYEQYF. DNA of the CDR3: TGTGCCAGCAGTTTCGGACAGGGGACCTACGAGCAGTACTTC.